These 26 T cell receptor beta chains were sequenced from one sample in a study of T cells in Graves' hyperthyroidism and ophthalmopathy. Using RNA transcripts as the source, TCR beta CDR3 regions were amplified. The HTBI primer set drove a first-round RT-PCR of the TCR CDR3. MiXCR, run by TCRdb on the multiplex PCR reads, gives a single entry per CDR3 protein. The table includes more than 550,000 distinct CDR3 sequences, 18% detected once. The sequenced material came from blood. The receptors originated from a woman aged 50 to 60 with Graves' hyperthyroidism that later progressed to Graves' ophthalmopathy.

The V gene is TRBV20-1, the J gene TRBJ2-5; D possibly uses TRBD1 or TRBD2 (5 bases each). With 5 bases removed from V and 6 bases from J, the gap between germline ends came to 13 bases. CDR1 and CDR2 (germline): DFQATT, SNEGSKA (reference sequence). The CDR3 spans 12 residues. CDR3 residues: CSADRDPKTQYF. The CDR3 bases are TGCAGTGCTGATCGGGACCCAAAGACCCAGTACTTC.

This clonotype is a singleton in its sample. One end of the junction varies from germline; a read error may be responsible. The chain joins TRBV3-1 to TRBJ2-1; D remains unclear. The CDR3 has 11 residues. The germline V gene encodes CDR1 LGHDT and CDR2 YNNKEL (reference sequence). This CDR3 is CASSQGDERFF. The CDR3 DNA reads as TGTGCCAGCAGCCAGGGCGATGAGCGGTTCTTC.

The chain is built from TRBV29-1 and TRBJ1-1, with TRBD1 as a possible D gene (6 bases). Trimming left V 1 base short and J 3 bases short, with 9 bases between. CDR3 size: 13 residues. Germline V gene sequence: CDR1 SQVTM, CDR2 ANQGSEA. CDR3 in DNA: TGCAGCGTTGAAGGGACAGCTTACACTGAAGCTTTCTTT. This gives the protein CSVEGTAYTEAFF.

The chain combines TRBV5-1 with TRBJ1-4, with 8 bases that match TRBD1. Germline lookup yields CDR1 SGHRS and CDR2 YFSETQ. The CDR3 has 15 residues. V was pared by 4 bases and J by 5 bases, with 7 bases of the junction left unmatched. The CDR3 sequence: CASSIGQGGNEKLFF. The CDR3 DNA reads TGCGCCAGCAGCATCGGACAGGGCGGGAATGAAAAACTGTTTTTT.

This clonotype was found many times. This rearrangement joins TRBV5-1 to TRBJ2-3; 7 bases line up with TRBD1. The CDR3 loop spans 16 amino acids. Losses at the gene ends were 4 bases for V and 3 bases for J; bases not matched to a gene: 11. CDR1 is SGHRS and CDR2 is YFSETQ in the germline V gene. The CDR3 region is CASSPQGMSATDTQYF. DNA for the CDR3: TGCGCCAGCAGCCCACAGGGGATGTCAGCGACAGATACGCAGTATTTT.

Only a few counts were recorded for this clonotype. The chain employs TRBV19 and TRBJ1-1, with D maybe TRBD1 (6 bases). Germline lookup yields CDR1 LNHDA and CDR2 SQIVND (reference sequence). V was clipped by 4 bases and J by 2 bases, with 17 bases between them. The CDR3 extends over 16 amino acids. In DNA form, the CDR3 reads TGTGCCAGTAGTAGTCTGGGGGCATACCGAAACACTGAAGCTTTCTTT. Translation gives CASSSLGAYRNTEAFF.

In this sample, this clonotype turned up many times. The V gene is TRBV12-3 or TRBV12-4, the J gene TRBJ1-1; D is perhaps TRBD1 (5 bases). The CDR3 is 13 residues long. The V gene lost 6 bases and the J gene lost 1 base, with 9 bases spanning the gap. The CDR3 here is CASRQDSNTEAFF. In DNA, the CDR3 is TGTGCCAGCAGACAGGACTCGAACACTGAAGCTTTCTTT.

The chain employs TRBV25-1 and TRBJ2-7; TRBD1 agrees at 7 bases. Trimming at V came to 3 bases and at J to 3 bases, leaving 11 bases not matched to a gene. The length of the CDR3 is 16 residues. CDR1 is MGHDK, CDR2 SYGVNS, per germline. For the CDR3, the DNA is TGTGCCAGCAGTGATGGGAAGGGGGCGTCGGGCTACGAGCAGTACTTC. Its protein is CASSDGKGASGYEQYF.

This clonotype appeared many times. The chain recombines TRBV27 with TRBJ1-2; 9 bases align to TRBD1. The junction had 5 bases not matched to a gene; V was cut back by 6 bases and J by 0 bases. This CDR3 region has 15 residues. CDR1 is MNHEY, CDR2 SMNVEV, per germline (reference sequence). CDR3 sequence reads: CASRDRGSSNYGYTF. DNA of the CDR3: TGTGCCAGCAGGGACAGGGGAAGCTCTAACTATGGCTACACCTTC.

The rearrangement links TRBV10-2 to TRBJ2-1; D ambiguous. V was pared by 3 bases and J by 6 bases, with 18 bases between. Germline V gives CDR1 WSHSY, CDR2 SAAADI. The CDR3 has 16 amino acids. The CDR3, as DNA: TGCGCCAGCAGTGAAACGTTTGGCCTCTCAGGCAATGAGCAGTTCTTC. It codes for CASSETFGLSGNEQFF.

This clonotype was seen at least ten times. The chain has TRBV30 and TRBJ1-1, with D possibly matching TRBD1 (5 bases). Trimming left V 5 bases short and J 8 bases short, with 15 bases between. CDR1 and CDR2 from the germline V gene are GTSNPN and SVGIG (reference sequence). There are 12 residues in the CDR3. The CDR3 loop reads CAWGHGLIEAFF. CDR3 nucleotide sequence: TGTGCCTGGGGACACGGACTCATCGAAGCTTTCTTT.

The sample holds many counts of this clonotype. The chain carries TRBV18 and TRBJ1-1; D may be TRBD1 (5 bases). The ends were cut back, 2 bases at V and 11 bases at J, with 15 bases in the middle. The CDR3 loop spans 13 amino acids. Germline-derived CDR1 and CDR2 are KGHSH and LQKENI. In DNA form, the CDR3 reads TGTGCCAGCTCACCAGGTCTGGGGGGAGCGGCTTTCTTT. Its translation is CASSPGLGGAAFF.

This clonotype was seen a few times. The rearrangement links TRBV12-5 to TRBJ2-1; D possibly corresponds to TRBD1 (5 bases). CDR3 length: 15 amino acids. The germline gives CDR1 LGHNT, CDR2 FRNRAP. V was trimmed by 2 bases and J by 5 bases, leaving 13 bases between them. The CDR3 DNA reads TGTGCTAGTGGTTTGCCTCCCCAGGGTAACAATGAGCAGTTCTTC. This encodes CASGLPPQGNNEQFF.

The chain recombines TRBV5-1 with TRBJ1-3, with D unresolved. Germline assignment: CDR1 SGHRS and CDR2 YFSETQ. V was cut by 7 bases and J by 4 bases, with 12 bases left in between. The CDR3 is 13 residues long. The CDR3, as DNA: TGCGCCAGCGCCGAGGGATACGGAAACACCATATATTTT. Translating gives CASAEGYGNTIYF.

This clonotype has ten or more counts. This rearrangement joins TRBV2 to TRBJ2-3, with 7 bases fitting TRBD2. The CDR3 extends over 15 amino acids. J gave up 6 bases and V 8 bases, and 14 bases lay outside the gene matches. CDR1 and CDR2 (germline): SNHLY, FYNNEI. The DNA for the CDR3 is TGTGCCAGCGGGGGGGAGACCCCCAGGTGGGATACGCAGTATTTT. Encoded protein: CASGGETPRWDTQYF.

This clonotype came up a few times. The chain recombines TRBV11-2 with TRBJ2-3; D tentatively reads TRBD1 or TRBD2 (5 bases each). V was clipped by 1 base and J by 5 bases, with 25 bases between them. In germline, CDR1 is SGHAT, CDR2 FQNNGV. This CDR3 has 19 amino acids. CDR3 in amino acids: CASSLVWGPGTLPEDTQYF. CDR3 bases: TGTGCCAGCAGCTTAGTTTGGGGCCCCGGGACGCTGCCTGAAGATACGCAGTATTTT.

A word on this clonotype: A much larger clone sits a single nucleotide away, making a read error possible. Because the CDR3 is missing its conserved closing phenylalanine or tryptophan, this is likely a read error. The genes are TRBV20-1 and TRBJ1-3; the D gene is possibly TRBD1 (6 bases). The CDR3 contains 13 residues. V gave up 3 bases and J gave up 0 bases, with 6 bases separating them. Germline lookup yields CDR1 DFQATT and CDR2 SNEGSKA (reference sequence). Written as DNA, the CDR3 is TGCAGTGCTAGGGACAGCTCTGGAAACACCATATATTCT. Its protein is CSARDSSGNTIYS.

Ten or more counts support this clonotype. This chain uses TRBV6-1 with TRBJ2-3; no reliable D call. The CDR3 runs 12 residues. Germline V gives CDR1 MNHNS, CDR2 SASEGT. V was shortened by 2 bases and J by 4 bases, with 4 bases between the two germline ends. The CDR3 loop reads CASSEIPDTQYF. As DNA, the CDR3 is TGTGCCAGCAGTGAAATACCAGATACGCAGTATTTT.

This clonotype was counted between two and nine times. Here the CDR3 reads CASSEARVNEQFF. CDR3 bases: TGTGCCAGCAGTGAAGCGCGGGTGAATGAGCAGTTCTTC. V and J are TRBV6-1 and TRBJ2-1; TRBD2 might be the D (5 bases). Trimming cost V 0 bases and J 7 bases, with 7 bases left between them. This CDR3 contains 13 residues. Germline lookup yields CDR1 MNHNS and CDR2 SASEGT.

This clonotype occurred a few times. This chain connects TRBV9 to TRBJ2-3, with D hard to call. Germline V lookup: CDR1 SGDLS, CDR2 YYNGEE. The V and J ends lost 6 bases and 0 bases respectively, with 11 bases between them. The CDR3 sequence is 14 residues long. CDR3 protein: CASTLGWSTDTQYF. In DNA form, the CDR3 reads TGTGCCAGCACCCTGGGGTGGAGCACAGATACGCAGTATTTT.

In its sample, this clonotype was seen a few times. The rearrangement links TRBV5-4 to TRBJ2-1, with D perhaps assigned TRBD1 or TRBD2 (5 bases each). This CDR3 comprises 17 residues. Trimming left V 0 bases short and J 4 bases short, with 17 bases between. From germline, CDR1 is SGHNT and CDR2 YYREEE (reference sequence). The CDR3 DNA is TGTGCCAGCAGCTTGGGGCCCAGCTCGAGGGGTTACAATGAGCAGTTCTTC. Its translation: CASSLGPSSRGYNEQFF. The full variable domain, rest sourced from reference TRBV5-4 and TRBJ2-1, is ETGVTQSPTHLIKTRGQQVTLRCSSQSGHNTVSWYQQALGQGPQFIFQYYREEENGRGNFPPRFSGLQFPNYSSELNVNALELDDSALYLCASSLGPSSRGYNEQFFGPGTRLTVL.

This clonotype was counted between two and nine times. V and J are TRBV20-1 and TRBJ1-1; 7 bases are a match to TRBD1. The CDR3 spans 14 residues. The junction had 13 bases not matched to a gene; V was cut back by 4 bases and J by 8 bases. Germline loops: CDR1 DFQATT, CDR2 SNEGSKA (reference sequence). The CDR3 DNA is TGCAGTGCTAAGGGGGGGACAGATGGGAGAGAAGCTTTCTTT. Its translation is CSAKGGTDGREAFF.

This clonotype came up many times. V gene TRBV27 combines with J gene TRBJ2-7, with TRBD2 as a possible D gene (6 bases). V shed 5 bases and J shed 2 bases, with 13 bases lying between them. CDR3 length: 14 amino acids. Per the germline V gene, CDR1 is MNHEY and CDR2 is SMNVEV (reference sequence). CDR3 residues: CASSQGLRTYEQYF. The CDR3 region has the DNA TGTGCCAGCAGTCAGGGACTTAGAACCTACGAGCAGTACTTC.

The genes are TRBV7-9 and TRBJ2-4; D not certain. The CDR3 is 16 amino acids. The ends were cut back, 2 bases at V and 0 bases at J, with 11 bases in the middle. Per germline, CDR1 SEHNR and CDR2 FQNEAQ (reference sequence). The CDR3 DNA sequence: TGTGCCAGCAGCTTAATTACCGTAATAGCCAAAAACATTCAGTACTTC. It codes for CASSLITVIAKNIQYF.

This clonotype appeared many times. The chain joins TRBV3-1 to TRBJ2-5; D unresolved. Germline V lookup: CDR1 LGHDT, CDR2 YNNKEL (reference sequence). V lost 2 bases and J 0 bases, leaving 10 bases between the germline ends. This CDR3 contains 15 residues. The DNA of the CDR3 is TGTGCCAGCAGCCAACAGCCAACCAACCAAGAGACCCAGTACTTC. This gives the protein CASSQQPTNQETQYF.

This clonotype was observed a handful of times. The rearrangement uses TRBV29-1 and TRBJ2-5, with 11 bases identical to TRBD1. Trimming took 2 bases from V and 9 from J; bases not matched to a gene: 11. Per the germline V gene, CDR1 is SQVTM and CDR2 is ANQGSEA. CDR3 length equals 15 residues. CDR3 protein: CSVETGTGGSWAQYF. The CDR3 region has the DNA TGCAGCGTTGAAACTGGGACAGGGGGGAGTTGGGCCCAGTACTTC.